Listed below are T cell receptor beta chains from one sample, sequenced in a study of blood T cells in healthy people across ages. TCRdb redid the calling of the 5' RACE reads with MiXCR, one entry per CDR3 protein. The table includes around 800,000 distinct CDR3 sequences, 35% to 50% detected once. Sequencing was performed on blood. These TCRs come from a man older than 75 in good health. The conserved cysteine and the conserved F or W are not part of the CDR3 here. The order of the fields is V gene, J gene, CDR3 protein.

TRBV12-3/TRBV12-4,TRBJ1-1,ASSDRTNTEAF
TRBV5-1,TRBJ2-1,ASSLLLAGGPKNEQF
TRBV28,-,ASSWSSGRIQTQY
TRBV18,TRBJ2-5,ASSLRANGRGETQY
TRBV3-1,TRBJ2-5,ASSQENEGLLVIETQY
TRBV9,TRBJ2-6,ASSARQRSGANVLT
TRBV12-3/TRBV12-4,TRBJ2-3,ASSPLGLEGADTQY
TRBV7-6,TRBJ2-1,ASSLMQGPNEQF
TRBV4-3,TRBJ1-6,ASSQDPQAGSPLH
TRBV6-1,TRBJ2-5,ASSDGLAETQY
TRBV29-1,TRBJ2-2,SVEDPATGNTGELF
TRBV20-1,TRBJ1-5,SAPEDRGVMNQPQH
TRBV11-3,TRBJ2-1,ASSLGGQGDDDEQF
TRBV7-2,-,ASSQRAGRAETQY
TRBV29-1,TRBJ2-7,SVEAPGQGYEQY
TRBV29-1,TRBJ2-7,SVVYGAGDYEQY
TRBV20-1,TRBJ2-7,SAGQGTYEQY
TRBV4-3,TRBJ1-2,ASSHDGTGPYGYT
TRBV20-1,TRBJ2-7,SARAPGQGAREQY
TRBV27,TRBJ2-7,ASSVDRGLNEQY
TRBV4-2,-,ASSQDPLGGESYNEQY
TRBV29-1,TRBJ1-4,SVLVRGATNEKLF
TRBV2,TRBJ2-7,ASSEAGTHSYEQY
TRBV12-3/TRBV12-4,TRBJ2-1,ASRQRQPGDGNNEQF
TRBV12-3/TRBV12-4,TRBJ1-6,ASSFARDDSPLH
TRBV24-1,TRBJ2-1,ATAGRAPNEQF
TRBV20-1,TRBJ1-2,SASRFNYGYT
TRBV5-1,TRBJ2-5,ASSLVPGTQETQY
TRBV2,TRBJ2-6,ASRETFSEANVLT
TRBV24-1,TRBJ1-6,ATSEAGTDNSPLH
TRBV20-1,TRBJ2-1,SARGARGYNEQF
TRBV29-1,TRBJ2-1,SVLRGSLFNEQF
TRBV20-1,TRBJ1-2,SAPTGAGGYT
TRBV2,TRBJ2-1,ASRTGRDEQF
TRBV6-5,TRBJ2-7,ASRGPPSYEQY
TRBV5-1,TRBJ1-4,ASSHRTHWSPDCEKLF
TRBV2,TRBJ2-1,ASSEAGMYNEQF
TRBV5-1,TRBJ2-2,ASTDPTGGTGELF
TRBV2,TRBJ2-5,ASIRGVQETQY
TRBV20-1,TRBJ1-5,SAIMTGSLQPQH
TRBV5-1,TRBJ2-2,ASENSGRGTGELF
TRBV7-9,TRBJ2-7,ASSPGTQGTEQY
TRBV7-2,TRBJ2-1,ASSLGGLAGSF
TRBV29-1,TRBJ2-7,SVEEPALDRLEQY
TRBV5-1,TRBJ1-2,ASSLAGTSNDYT
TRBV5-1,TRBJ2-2,ASIIRSEGIVGELF
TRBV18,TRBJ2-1,ASSPTTSGRSSYNEQF
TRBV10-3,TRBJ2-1,AISESDRTMDYNEQF
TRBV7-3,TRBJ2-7,ASSSRTSGSASSSYEQY
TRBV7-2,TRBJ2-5,ASSLPTSGLETQY
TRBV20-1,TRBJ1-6,SAAGNRGQGSPLH
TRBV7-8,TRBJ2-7,ASSWRGIGPYEQY
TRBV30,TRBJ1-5,AWSVEDRQPQH